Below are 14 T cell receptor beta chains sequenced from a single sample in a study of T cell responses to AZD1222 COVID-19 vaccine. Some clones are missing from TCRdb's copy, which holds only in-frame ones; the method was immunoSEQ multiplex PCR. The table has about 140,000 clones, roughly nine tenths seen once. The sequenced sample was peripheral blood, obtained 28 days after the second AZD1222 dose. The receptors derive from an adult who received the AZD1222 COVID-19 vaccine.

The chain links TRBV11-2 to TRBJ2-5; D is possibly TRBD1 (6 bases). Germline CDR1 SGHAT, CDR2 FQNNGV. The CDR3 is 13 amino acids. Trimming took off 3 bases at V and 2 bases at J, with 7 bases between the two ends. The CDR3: CASSFGQQETQYF. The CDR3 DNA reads TGTGCCAGCAGCTTTGGACAGCAAGAGACCCAGTACTTC. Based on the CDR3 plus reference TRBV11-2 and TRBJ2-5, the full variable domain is EAGVAQSPRYKIIEKRQSVAFWCNPISGHATLYWYQQILGQGPKLLIQFQNNGVVDDSQLPKDRFSAERLKGVDSTLKIQPAKLEDSAVYLCASSFGQQETQYFGPGTRLLVL.

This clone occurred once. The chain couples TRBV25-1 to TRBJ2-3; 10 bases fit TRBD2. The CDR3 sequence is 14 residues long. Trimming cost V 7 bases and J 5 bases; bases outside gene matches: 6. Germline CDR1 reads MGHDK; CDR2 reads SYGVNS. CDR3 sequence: CASTASGSGDTQYF. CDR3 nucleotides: TGTGCCAGCACCGCTAGCGGGAGTGGAGATACGCAGTATTTT.

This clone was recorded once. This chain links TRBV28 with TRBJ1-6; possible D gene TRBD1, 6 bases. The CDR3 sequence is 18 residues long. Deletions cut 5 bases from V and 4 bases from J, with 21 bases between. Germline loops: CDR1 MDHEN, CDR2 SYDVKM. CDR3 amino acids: CASSTRAQDRSYNSPLHF. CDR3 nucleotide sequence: TGTGCCAGCAGTACTAGGGCCCAGGACAGAAGTTATAATTCACCCCTCCACTTT.

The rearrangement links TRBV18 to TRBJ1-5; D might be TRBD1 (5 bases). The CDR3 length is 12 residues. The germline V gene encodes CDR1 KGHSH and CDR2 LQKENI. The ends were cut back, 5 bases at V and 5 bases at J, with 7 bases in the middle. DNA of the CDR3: TGTGCCAGCTCAGAGGGGCATCAGCCCCAGCATTTT. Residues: CASSEGHQPQHF.

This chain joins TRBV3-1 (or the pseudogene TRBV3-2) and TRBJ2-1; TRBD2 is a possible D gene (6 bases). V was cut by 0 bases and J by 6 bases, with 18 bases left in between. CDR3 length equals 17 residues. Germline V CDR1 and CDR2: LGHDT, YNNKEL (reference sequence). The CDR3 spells CASSQDVGGVRANEQFF. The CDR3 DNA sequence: TGTGCCAGCAGCCAAGACGTTGGAGGGGTTCGGGCCAATGAGCAGTTCTTC.

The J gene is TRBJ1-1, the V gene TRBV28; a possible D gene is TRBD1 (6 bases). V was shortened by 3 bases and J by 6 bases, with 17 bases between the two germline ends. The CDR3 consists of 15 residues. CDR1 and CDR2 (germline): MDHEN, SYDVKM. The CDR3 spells CASSFPSGGSAEAFF. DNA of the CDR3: TGTGCCAGCAGTTTCCCCTCGGGGGGCTCAGCTGAAGCTTTCTTT.

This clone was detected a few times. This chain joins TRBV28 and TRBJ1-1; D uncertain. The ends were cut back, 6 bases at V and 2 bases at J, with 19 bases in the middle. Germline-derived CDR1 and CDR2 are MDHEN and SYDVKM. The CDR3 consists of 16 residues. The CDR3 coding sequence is TGTGCCAGCAGGCGGAGCGGTTTTGCGGCAAACACTGAAGCTTTCTTT. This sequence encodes CASRRSGFAANTEAFF.

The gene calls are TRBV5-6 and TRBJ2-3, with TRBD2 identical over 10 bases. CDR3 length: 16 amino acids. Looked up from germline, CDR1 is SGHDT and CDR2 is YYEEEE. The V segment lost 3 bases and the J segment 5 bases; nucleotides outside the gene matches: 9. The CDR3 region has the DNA TGTGCCAGCAGCTCCCCCAGCGGGGGGGCCTTAGATACGCAGTATTTT. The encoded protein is CASSSPSGGALDTQYF. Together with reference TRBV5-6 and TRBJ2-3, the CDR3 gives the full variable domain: DAGVTQSPTHLIKTRGQQVTLRCSPKSGHDTVSWYQQALGQGPQFIFQYYEEEERQRGNFPDRFSGHQFPNYSSELNVNALLLGDSALYLCASSSPSGGALDTQYFGPGTRLTVL.

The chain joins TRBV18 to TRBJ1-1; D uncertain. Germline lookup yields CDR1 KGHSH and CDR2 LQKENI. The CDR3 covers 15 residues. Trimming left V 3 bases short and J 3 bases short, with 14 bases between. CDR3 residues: CASSPQNRPDTEAFF. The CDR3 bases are TGTGCCAGCTCACCCCAAAACCGTCCGGACACTGAAGCTTTCTTT.

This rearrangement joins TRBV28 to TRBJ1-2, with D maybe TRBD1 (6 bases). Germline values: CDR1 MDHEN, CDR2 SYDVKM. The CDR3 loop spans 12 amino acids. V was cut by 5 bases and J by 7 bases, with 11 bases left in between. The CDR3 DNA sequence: TGTGCCAGCAGTGCGGACAGTCTTGGCTACACCTTC. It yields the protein CASSADSLGYTF.

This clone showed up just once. Here the CDR3 reads CASSLGLVDEQFF. The CDR3 bases are TGCGCCAGCAGCTTGGGACTAGTGGATGAGCAGTTCTTC. V gene TRBV5-1 combines with J gene TRBJ2-1, with D possibly being TRBD2 (6 bases). This CDR3 is built from 13 residues. V lost 0 bases and J lost 8, with 9 bases in between. The germline gives CDR1 SGHRS, CDR2 YFSETQ.

CDR3 protein: CASSRLLAENTGELFF. CDR3 in DNA: TGCGCCAGCAGCAGGTTACTAGCGGAGAACACCGGGGAGCTGTTTTTT. J is TRBJ2-2 and V is TRBV5-1; TRBD2 aligns across 8 bases. Per germline, CDR1 SGHRS and CDR2 YFSETQ. The ends lost 4 bases at V and 1 base at J; junction bases unmatched: 6. This CDR3 spans 16 amino acids.

In DNA, the CDR3 is TGTGCCAGCAGCCCTATTTCTAGCGGGAGCGGGTACAATGAGCAGTTCTTC. Its translation: CASSPISSGSGYNEQFF. V and J are TRBV3-1 (or the pseudogene TRBV3-2) and TRBJ2-1, with 10 bases that match TRBD2. J lost 4 bases, V lost 4 bases, and 10 bases had no gene match. Germline V CDR1 and CDR2: LGHDT, YNNKEL (reference sequence). The CDR3 is made up of 17 amino acids.

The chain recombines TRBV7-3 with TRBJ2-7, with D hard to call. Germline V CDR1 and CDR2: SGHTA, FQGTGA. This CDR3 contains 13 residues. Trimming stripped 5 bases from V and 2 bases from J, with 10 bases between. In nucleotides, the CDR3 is TGTGCCAGCAGCCCAAGCCCGCCCTACGAGCAGTACTTC. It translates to CASSPSPPYEQYF.